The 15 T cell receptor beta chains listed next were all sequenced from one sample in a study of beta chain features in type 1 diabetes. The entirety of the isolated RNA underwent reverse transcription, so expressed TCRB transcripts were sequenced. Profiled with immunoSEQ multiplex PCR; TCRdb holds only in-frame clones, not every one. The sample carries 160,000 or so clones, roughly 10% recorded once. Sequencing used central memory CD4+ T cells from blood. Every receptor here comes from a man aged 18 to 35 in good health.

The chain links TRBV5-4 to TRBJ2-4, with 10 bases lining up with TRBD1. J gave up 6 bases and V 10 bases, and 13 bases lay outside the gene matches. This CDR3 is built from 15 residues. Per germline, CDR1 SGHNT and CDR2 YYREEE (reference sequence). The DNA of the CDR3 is TGTGCCCGCCGAGTTGGGGGACAGGGGATAAACATTCAGTACTTC. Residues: CARRVGGQGINIQYF.

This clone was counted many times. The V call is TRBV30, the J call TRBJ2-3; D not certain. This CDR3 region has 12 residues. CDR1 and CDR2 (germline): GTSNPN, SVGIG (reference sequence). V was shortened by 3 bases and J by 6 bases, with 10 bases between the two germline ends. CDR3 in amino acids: CAWSPKRDTQYF. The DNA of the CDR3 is TGTGCCTGGAGCCCGAAACGGGATACGCAGTATTTT.

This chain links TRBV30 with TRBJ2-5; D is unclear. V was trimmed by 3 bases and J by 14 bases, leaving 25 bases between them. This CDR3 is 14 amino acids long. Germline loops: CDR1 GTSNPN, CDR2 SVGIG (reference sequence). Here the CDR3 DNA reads TGTGCCTGGAGCCAACCCGGCCCCACCATACCTCATTACTTC. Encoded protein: CAWSQPGPTIPHYF.

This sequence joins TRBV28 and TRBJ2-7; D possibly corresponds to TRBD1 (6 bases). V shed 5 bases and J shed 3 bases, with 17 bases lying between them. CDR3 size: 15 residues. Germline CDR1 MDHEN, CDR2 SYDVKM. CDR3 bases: TGTGCCAGCAGTGACCAGGGGCCCCTTGACTACGAGCAGTACTTC. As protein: CASSDQGPLDYEQYF.

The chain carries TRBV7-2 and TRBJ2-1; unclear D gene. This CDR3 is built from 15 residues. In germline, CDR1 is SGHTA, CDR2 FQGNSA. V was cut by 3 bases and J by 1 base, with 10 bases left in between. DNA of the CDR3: TGTGCCAGCAGCTTGGCGCCGATGTCCTACAATGAGCAGTTCTTC. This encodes CASSLAPMSYNEQFF.

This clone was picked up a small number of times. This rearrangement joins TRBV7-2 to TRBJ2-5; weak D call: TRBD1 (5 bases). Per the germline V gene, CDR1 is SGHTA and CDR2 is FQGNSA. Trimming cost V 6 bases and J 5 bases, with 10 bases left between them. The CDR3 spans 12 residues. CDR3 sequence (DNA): TGTGCCAGCAGTTCAGGGTTGGAGACCCAGTACTTC. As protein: CASSSGLETQYF.

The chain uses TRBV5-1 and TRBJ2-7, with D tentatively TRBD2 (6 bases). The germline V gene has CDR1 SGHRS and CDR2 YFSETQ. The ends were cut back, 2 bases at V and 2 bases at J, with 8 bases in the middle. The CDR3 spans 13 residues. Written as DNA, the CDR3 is TGCGCCAGCAGCTTCGGGGGACCCTACGAGCAGTACTTC. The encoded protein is CASSFGGPYEQYF.

The CDR3 protein is CAFAGLAGDRDTQYF. The CDR3 region has the DNA TGTGCCTTCGCGGGACTAGCGGGGGACCGAGATACGCAGTATTTT. The genes are TRBV30 and TRBJ2-3; TRBD2 matches at 14 bases. The V segment lost 7 bases and the J segment 5 bases; nucleotides outside the gene matches: 8. Germline V lookup: CDR1 GTSNPN, CDR2 SVGIG (reference sequence). The CDR3 is made up of 15 amino acids.

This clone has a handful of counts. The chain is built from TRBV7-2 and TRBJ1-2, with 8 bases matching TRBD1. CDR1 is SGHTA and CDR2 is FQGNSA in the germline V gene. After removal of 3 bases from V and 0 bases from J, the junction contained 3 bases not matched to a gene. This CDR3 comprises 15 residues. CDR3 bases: TGTGCCAGCAGCTTGGACAGGGAAACTAACTATGGCTACACCTTC. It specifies CASSLDRETNYGYTF.

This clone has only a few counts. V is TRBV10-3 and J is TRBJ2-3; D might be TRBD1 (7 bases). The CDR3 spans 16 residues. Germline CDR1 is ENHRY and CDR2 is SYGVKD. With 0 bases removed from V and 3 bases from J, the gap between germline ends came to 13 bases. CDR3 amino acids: CAISESGQGGTDTQYF. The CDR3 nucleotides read TGTGCCATCAGTGAGTCCGGGCAGGGGGGAACAGATACGCAGTATTTT.

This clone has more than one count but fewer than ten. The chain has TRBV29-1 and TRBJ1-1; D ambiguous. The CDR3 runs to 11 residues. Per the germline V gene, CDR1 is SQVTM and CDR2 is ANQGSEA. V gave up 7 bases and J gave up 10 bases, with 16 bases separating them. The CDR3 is CSAQPRGPAFF. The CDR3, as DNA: TGCAGCGCCCAGCCTCGAGGACCAGCTTTCTTT.

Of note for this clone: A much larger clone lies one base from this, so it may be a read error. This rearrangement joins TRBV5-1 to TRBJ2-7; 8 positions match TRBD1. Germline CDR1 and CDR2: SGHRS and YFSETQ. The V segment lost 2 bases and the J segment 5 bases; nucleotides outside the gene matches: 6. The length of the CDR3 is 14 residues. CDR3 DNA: TGCGCCAGCAGCTTCGGTTCAGGGGGCGACGAGCAGTACTTC. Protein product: CASSFGSGGDEQYF.

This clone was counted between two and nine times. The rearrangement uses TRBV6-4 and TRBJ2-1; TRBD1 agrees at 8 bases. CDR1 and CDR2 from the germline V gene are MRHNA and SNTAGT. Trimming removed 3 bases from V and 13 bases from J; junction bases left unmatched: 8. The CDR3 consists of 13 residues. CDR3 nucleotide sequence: TGTGCCAGCAGTGAAGAGGGCAGGGGGCGACAGTTCTTC. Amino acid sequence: CASSEEGRGRQFF.

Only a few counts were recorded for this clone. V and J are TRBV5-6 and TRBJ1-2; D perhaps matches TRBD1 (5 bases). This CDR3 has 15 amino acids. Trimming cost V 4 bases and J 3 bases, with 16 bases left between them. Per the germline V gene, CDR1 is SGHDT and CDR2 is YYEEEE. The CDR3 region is CASSRAGRGDYGYTF. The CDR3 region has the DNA TGTGCCAGCAGCAGAGCGGGACGGGGAGACTATGGCTACACCTTC.

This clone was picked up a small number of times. CDR3 sequence: CASSSFHRGSSYEQYF. In DNA, the CDR3 is TGTGCCAGCAGTAGTTTCCACAGGGGGAGCTCCTACGAGCAGTACTTC. This chain uses TRBV28 with TRBJ2-7; 8 positions match TRBD1. The germline CDR1 and CDR2 sequences are MDHEN and SYDVKM. J gave up 0 bases and V 5 bases, and 9 bases lay outside the gene matches. This CDR3 is built from 16 residues.